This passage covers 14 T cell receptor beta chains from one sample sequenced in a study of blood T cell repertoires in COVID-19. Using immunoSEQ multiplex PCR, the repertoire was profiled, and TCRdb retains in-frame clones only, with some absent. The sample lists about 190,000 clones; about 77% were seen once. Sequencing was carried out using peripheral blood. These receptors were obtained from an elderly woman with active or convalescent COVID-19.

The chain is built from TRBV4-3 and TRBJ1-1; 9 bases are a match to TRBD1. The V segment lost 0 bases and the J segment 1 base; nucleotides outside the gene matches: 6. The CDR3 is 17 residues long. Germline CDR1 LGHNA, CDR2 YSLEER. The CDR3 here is CASSQDLQGAWNTEAFF. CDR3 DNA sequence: TGCGCCAGCAGCCAAGATTTACAGGGGGCCTGGAACACTGAAGCTTTCTTT.

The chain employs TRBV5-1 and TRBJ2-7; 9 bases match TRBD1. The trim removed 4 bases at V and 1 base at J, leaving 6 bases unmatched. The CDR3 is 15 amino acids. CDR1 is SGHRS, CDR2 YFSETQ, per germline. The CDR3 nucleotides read TGCGCCAGCAGCAAACCGGGACAGGGATCCTACGAGCAGTACTTC. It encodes CASSKPGQGSYEQYF.

The CDR3 DNA sequence: TGTGCCAGCAGCAAGGGACATAGCAATCAGCCCCAGCATTTT. Translated, it gives CASSKGHSNQPQHF. V gene TRBV28 combines with J gene TRBJ1-5; a possible D gene is TRBD1 (6 bases). The CDR3 sequence is 14 residues long. V was cut by 6 bases and J by 0 bases, with 9 bases left in between. Germline values: CDR1 MDHEN, CDR2 SYDVKM.

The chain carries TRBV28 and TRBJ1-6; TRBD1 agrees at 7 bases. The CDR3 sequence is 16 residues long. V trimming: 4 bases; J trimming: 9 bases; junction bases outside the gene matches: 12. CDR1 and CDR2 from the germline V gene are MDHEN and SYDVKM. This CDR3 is CASSSHGQEASSPLHF. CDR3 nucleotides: TGTGCCAGCAGTTCACACGGACAGGAGGCTAGTTCACCCCTCCACTTT.

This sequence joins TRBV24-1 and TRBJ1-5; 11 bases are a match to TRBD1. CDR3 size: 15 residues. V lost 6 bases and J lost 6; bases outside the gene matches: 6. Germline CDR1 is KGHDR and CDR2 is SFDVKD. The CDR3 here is CATSTGTGGGQPQHF. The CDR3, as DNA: TGTGCCACCAGTACCGGGACAGGGGGTGGTCAGCCCCAGCATTTT.

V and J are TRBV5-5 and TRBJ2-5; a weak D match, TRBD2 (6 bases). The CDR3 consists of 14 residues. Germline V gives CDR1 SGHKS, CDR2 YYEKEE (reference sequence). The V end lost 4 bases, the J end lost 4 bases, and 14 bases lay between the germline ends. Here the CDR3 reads CASSIAGFGETQYF. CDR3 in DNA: TGTGCCAGCAGCATTGCGGGGTTTGGAGAGACCCAGTACTTC.

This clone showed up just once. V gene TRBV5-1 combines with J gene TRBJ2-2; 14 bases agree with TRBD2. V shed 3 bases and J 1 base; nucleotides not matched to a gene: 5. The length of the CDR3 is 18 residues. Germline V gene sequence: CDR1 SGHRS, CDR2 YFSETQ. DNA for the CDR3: TGCGCCAGCAGCTCAGGGACTAGCGGGGGAAGGAACACCGGGGAGCTGTTTTTT. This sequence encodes CASSSGTSGGRNTGELFF.

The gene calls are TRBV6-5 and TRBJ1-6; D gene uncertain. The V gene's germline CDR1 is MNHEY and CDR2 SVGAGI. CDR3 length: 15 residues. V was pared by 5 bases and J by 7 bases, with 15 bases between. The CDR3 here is CASSTSGTLNSPLHF. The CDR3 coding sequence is TGTGCCAGCAGTACCTCGGGAACCCTGAATTCACCCCTCCACTTT.

The CDR3: CASRFTVYYGYTF. As DNA, the CDR3 is TGTGCCAGCAGATTTACAGTCTACTATGGCTACACCTTC. J is TRBJ1-2 and V is TRBV28; D not resolved. The CDR3 extends over 13 amino acids. Germline loops: CDR1 MDHEN, CDR2 SYDVKM. V lost 6 bases and J 3 bases, leaving 11 bases between the germline ends.

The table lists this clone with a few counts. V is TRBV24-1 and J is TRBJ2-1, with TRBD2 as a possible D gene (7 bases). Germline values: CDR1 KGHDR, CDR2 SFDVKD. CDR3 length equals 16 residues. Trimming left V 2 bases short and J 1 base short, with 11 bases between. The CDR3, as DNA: TGTGCCACCAGTGATTCTGGGGGGGCGTCCTACAATGAGCAGTTCTTC. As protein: CATSDSGGASYNEQFF.

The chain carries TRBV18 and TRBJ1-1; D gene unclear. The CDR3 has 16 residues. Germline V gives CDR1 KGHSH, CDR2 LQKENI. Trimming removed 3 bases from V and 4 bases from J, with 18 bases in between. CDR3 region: CASSPVRTSSSTEAFF. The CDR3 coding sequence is TGTGCCAGCTCACCCGTCCGTACGAGCTCCTCCACTGAAGCTTTCTTT.

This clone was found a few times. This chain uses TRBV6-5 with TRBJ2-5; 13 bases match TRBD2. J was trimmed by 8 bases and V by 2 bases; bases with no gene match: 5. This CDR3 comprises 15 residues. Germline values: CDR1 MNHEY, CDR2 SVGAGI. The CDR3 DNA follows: TGTGCCAGCAGTTACGTGAGGACTAGCGGGGGAACCCAGTACTTC. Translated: CASSYVRTSGGTQYF.

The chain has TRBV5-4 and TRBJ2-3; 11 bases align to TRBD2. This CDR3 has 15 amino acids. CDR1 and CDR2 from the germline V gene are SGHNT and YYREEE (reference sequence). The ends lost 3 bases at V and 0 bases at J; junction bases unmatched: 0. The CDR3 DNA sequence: TGTGCCAGCAGCTCTAGCGGGGGGAGCACAGATACGCAGTATTTT. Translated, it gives CASSSSGGSTDTQYF.

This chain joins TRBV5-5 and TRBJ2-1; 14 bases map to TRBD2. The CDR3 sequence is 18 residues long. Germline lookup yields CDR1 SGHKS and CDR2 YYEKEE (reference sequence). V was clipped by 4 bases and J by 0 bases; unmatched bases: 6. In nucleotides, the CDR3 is TGTGCCAGCAGCCGGACTAGCGGGGGGCTAAACTCCTACAATGAGCAGTTCTTC. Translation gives CASSRTSGGLNSYNEQFF.